The TCR beta chain described here comes from a study of PD-1 blockade in classical Hodgkin lymphoma. Each patient's relapse followed autologous stem cell transplantation, and brentuximab vedotin exposure varied. Study-wide findings and caveats: Exclusion applied to patients who initiated nivolumab less than 1 year following ASCT. Relative to healthy donors, newly diagnosed patients reportedly had lower baseline TCR diversity, which was reported as lower still in relapsed/refractory patients.

After removal of 3 bases from V and 2 bases from J, the junction contained 1 base not matched to a gene. CDR1 and CDR2 (germline): SGHRS, YFSETQ. The CDR3 totals 14 residues. The protocol was immunoSEQ multiplex PCR, while the TCRdb copy is restricted to in-frame clones and leaves out a portion. The sample contains approximately 58,000 clones, about 91% of which appear only once. With regard to this clone: What it binds is not known.

This chain joins TRBV5-1 and TRBJ2-7; 11 bases agree with TRBD1. The specimen comprised peripheral blood mononuclear cells (PBMCs), sampled before the second cycle of nivolumab. The TCR comes from a human donor with classical Hodgkin lymphoma. CDR3 sequence: CASSWTGGTYEQYF. The CDR3 bases are TGCGCCAGCAGCTGGACAGGGGGCACCTACGAGCAGTACTTC.